A selection of T cell receptor beta chains follows, all from one sample in a study of blood T cell repertoires in COVID-19. TCRdb keeps only in-frame clones here, not all; method: immunoSEQ multiplex PCR. The sample records 390,000 or so clones, roughly 85% being singletons. Sequencing input: peripheral blood. All receptors derive from a woman in her thirties with active or convalescent COVID-19. Both conserved end residues are part of each CDR3. D genes are given only for firm matches. Clone size is shown for a subset of rows, as once, few, many or a class of expanded clone.

D	V	size	J	CDR3	DNA
TRBD2	TRBV29-1	NA	TRBJ2-7	CSVQLAESGYEQYF	TGCAGCGTCCAACTAGCGGAGAGTGGGTACGAGCAGTACTTC
TRBD1	TRBV6-5	NA	TRBJ1-3	CASINRGVGNTIYF	TGTGCCAGCATAAACAGGGGCGTCGGAAACACCATATATTTT
NA	TRBV4-2	NA	TRBJ1-1	CASSQEDLPEAFF	TGTGCCAGCAGCCAAGAGGACTTGCCTGAAGCTTTCTTT
TRBD1	TRBV3-1/TRBV3-2	NA	TRBJ1-4	CASSQDWDRENEKLFF	TGTGCCAGCAGCCAAGATTGGGACAGGGAGAATGAAAAACTGTTTTTT
NA	TRBV6-5	NA	TRBJ1-1	CASKGRGLNTEAFF	TGTGCCAGCAAGGGGCGGGGGTTGAACACTGAAGCTTTCTTT
NA	TRBV5-1	once	TRBJ2-2	CASNLGVTGMNTGELFF	TGCGCCAGCAACTTGGGAGTGACAGGAATGAACACCGGGGAGCTGTTTTTT
TRBD1	TRBV19	NA	TRBJ2-5	CASSFRTGLGETQYF	TGTGCCAGTAGTTTCCGGACAGGTTTAGGAGAGACCCAGTACTTC
NA	TRBV29-1	NA	TRBJ1-4	CSVLPRLNEKLFF	TGCAGCGTTCTTCCCAGGCTTAATGAAAAACTGTTTTTT
NA	TRBV19	NA	TRBJ1-2	CASSYEGNYGYTF	TGTGCCAGTAGTTATGAGGGAAACTATGGCTACACCTTC
TRBD1	TRBV5-4	NA	TRBJ1-2	CASSSGTGVSYGYTF	TGTGCCAGCAGCTCCGGGACAGGGGTTAGCTATGGCTACACCTTC
TRBD1	TRBV6-4	NA	TRBJ1-2	CASSIGQGYGYTF	TGTGCCAGCAGCATAGGACAGGGGTATGGCTACACCTTC
NA	TRBV29-1	NA	TRBJ2-7	CSVEDTTETYEQYF	TGCAGCGTTGAAGATACTACGGAAACCTACGAGCAGTACTTC
TRBD1	TRBV27	NA	TRBJ2-7	CASSVLAGTGDYEQYF	TGTGCCAGCAGTGTCCTTGCCGGGACAGGGGACTACGAGCAGTACTTC
TRBD1	TRBV3-1/TRBV3-2	NA	TRBJ1-2	CASSQWTGINYGYTF	TGTGCCAGCAGCCAATGGACAGGAATAAACTATGGCTACACCTTC
TRBD2	TRBV9	NA	TRBJ2-3	CASSVLSGRALTDTQYF	TGTGCCAGCAGCGTTCTTAGCGGGAGGGCCCTTACAGATACGCAGTATTTT
NA	TRBV30	NA	TRBJ2-2	CAWSAGVTGELFF	TGTGCCTGGAGCGCAGGGGTCACCGGGGAGCTGTTTTTT
NA	TRBV6-1	NA	TRBJ1-4	CASSEGADLGGEKLFF	TGTGCCAGCAGTGAAGGTGCCGATCTCGGAGGCGAAAAACTGTTTTTT
NA	TRBV18	NA	TRBJ2-7	CASSPDLGDEQYF	TGTGCCAGCTCACCTGACTTAGGGGACGAGCAGTACTTC
NA	TRBV6-5	NA	TRBJ1-2	CASSPTVLYGYTF	TGTGCCAGCAGCCCGACAGTTTTATATGGCTACACCTTC
TRBD1	TRBV6-5	NA	TRBJ1-6	CASSSGQGQRSPLHF	TGTGCCAGCAGCTCCGGACAGGGACAACGTTCACCCCTCCACTTT
TRBD1	TRBV11-1	NA	TRBJ2-5	CASQIQGETQYF	TGTGCCAGCCAGATACAGGGGGAGACCCAGTACTTC
TRBD2	TRBV30	NA	TRBJ2-1	CAWSAGASGRGEQFF	TGTGCCTGGAGCGCTGGGGCTAGCGGGAGGGGAGAGCAGTTCTTC
NA	TRBV25-1	NA	TRBJ2-3	CASSSLDTQYF	TGTGCCAGCAGTTCCTTAGATACGCAGTATTTT